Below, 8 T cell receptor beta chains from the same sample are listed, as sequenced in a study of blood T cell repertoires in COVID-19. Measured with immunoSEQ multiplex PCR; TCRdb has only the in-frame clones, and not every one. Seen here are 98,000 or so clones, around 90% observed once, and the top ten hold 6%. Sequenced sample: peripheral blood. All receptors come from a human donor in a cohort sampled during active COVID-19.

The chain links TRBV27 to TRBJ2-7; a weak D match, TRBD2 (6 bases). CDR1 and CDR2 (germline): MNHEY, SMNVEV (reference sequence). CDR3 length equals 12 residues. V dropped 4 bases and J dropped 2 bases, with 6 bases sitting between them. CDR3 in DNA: TGTGCCAGCAGTTCGGGAGCCTACGAGCAGTACTTC. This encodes CASSSGAYEQYF.

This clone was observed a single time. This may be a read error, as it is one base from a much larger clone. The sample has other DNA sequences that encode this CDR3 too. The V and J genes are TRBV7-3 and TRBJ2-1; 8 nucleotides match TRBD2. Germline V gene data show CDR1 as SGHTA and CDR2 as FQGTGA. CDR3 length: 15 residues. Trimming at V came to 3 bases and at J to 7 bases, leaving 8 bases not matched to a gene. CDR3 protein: CASSLGAGGRNEQFF. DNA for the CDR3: TGTGCCAGCAGCTTGGGGGCGGGGGGCCGAAATGAGCAGTTCTTC.

The CDR3 sequence is CASGLSGGSGNTIYF. In DNA, the CDR3 is TGTGCTAGTGGTTTGTCTGGCGGGTCTGGAAACACCATATATTTT. V is TRBV12-5 and J is TRBJ1-3; D gene ambiguous. The CDR3 loop spans 15 amino acids. Trimming took off 2 bases at V and 1 base at J, with 9 bases between the two ends. The V gene's germline CDR1 is LGHNT and CDR2 FRNRAP.

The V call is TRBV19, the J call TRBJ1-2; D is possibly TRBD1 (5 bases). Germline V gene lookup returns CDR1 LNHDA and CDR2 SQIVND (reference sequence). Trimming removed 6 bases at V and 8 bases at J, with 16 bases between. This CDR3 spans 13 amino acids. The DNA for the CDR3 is TGTGCCAGTAGCGACAGAAGGGTATACGGCTACACCTTC. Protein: CASSDRRVYGYTF.

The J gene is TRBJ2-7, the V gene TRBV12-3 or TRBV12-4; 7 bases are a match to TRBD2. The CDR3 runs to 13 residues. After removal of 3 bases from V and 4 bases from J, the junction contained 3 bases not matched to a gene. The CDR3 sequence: CASSFSGVYEQYF. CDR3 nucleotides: TGTGCCAGCAGTTTCAGCGGGGTTTACGAGCAGTACTTC.

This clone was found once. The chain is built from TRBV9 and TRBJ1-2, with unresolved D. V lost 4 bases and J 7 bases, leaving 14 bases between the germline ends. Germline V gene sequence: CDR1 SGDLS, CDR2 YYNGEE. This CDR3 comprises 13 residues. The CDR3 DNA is TGTGCCAGCAGCTCGCGGGCGGCGGTTGGCTACACCTTC. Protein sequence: CASSSRAAVGYTF.

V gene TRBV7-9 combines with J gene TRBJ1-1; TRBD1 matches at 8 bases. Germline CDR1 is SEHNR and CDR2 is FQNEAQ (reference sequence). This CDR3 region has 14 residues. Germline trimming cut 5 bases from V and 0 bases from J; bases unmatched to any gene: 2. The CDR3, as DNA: TGTGCCAGCAGCCCGGACAGGGTGAACACTGAAGCTTTCTTT. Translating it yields CASSPDRVNTEAFF.

The CDR3 protein is CASVGGYTQYF. The CDR3 DNA is TGTGCCAGCGTGGGAGGATATACGCAGTATTTT. This rearrangement joins TRBV2 to TRBJ2-3; D is perhaps TRBD2 (6 bases). V was shortened by 8 bases and J by 7 bases, with 10 bases between the two germline ends. Germline CDR1 reads SNHLY; CDR2 reads FYNNEI. The CDR3 is 11 residues long. Supplemented by reference TRBV2 and TRBJ2-3, the full variable domain reads EPEVTQTPSHQVTQMGQEVILRCVPISNHLYFYWYRQILGQKVEFLVSFYNNEISEKSEIFDDQFSVERPDGSNFTLKIRSTKLEDSAMYFCASVGGYTQYFGPGTRLTVL.